These T cell receptor beta chains were read from a single sample in a study of early T cells in non-severe SARS-CoV-2 infection. TCRdb itself ran the 5' RACE reads through MiXCR, one entry per CDR3 protein. Here the sample spans approximately 70,000 distinct CDR3 sequences, roughly an eighth being singletons. Sequencing was done on a sample of whole blood. The receptor set was obtained from an adult who was a healthcare worker with PCR-confirmed SARS-CoV-2 infection or an uninfected control (not recorded which). CDR3s include the opening cysteine and the closing phenylalanine or tryptophan.

V gene: TRBV7-3
CDR3 protein: CASSLVAGRGYTF

V gene: TRBV6-1
CDR3 protein: CASSPLSSYNEQFF

V gene: TRBV12-3/TRBV12-4
CDR3 protein: CASSPTRIGETQYF

V gene: TRBV9
CDR3 protein: CASSHMGELETQYF

V gene: TRBV19
CDR3 protein: CASSIDGAYEQYF

V gene: TRBV28
CDR3 protein: CASSIPAPEDYSPLHF

V gene: TRBV10-1
CDR3 protein: CASSEAWTGGLDTQYF

V gene: TRBV10-2
CDR3 protein: CASSEAETQYF

V gene: TRBV7-2
CDR3 protein: CASSLTRTGGDEQYF

V gene: TRBV7-9
CDR3 protein: CASSLSGYEQFF

V gene: TRBV11-2
CDR3 protein: CASSFGSGRPEETQYF

V gene: TRBV5-1
CDR3 protein: CASSYGVAGSYNEQFF

V gene: TRBV7-2
CDR3 protein: CASSLDASGGGYNEQFF

V gene: TRBV10-3
CDR3 protein: CAISEGLAGVTGELFF

V gene: TRBV5-5
CDR3 protein: CASSATTTNEKLFF

V gene: TRBV18
CDR3 protein: CASSTGQGIAFF

V gene: TRBV7-6
CDR3 protein: CASSPRRASTGELFF

V gene: TRBV7-2
CDR3 protein: CASSLQAGQETQYF

V gene: TRBV4-2
CDR3 protein: CASSQEGVGPTEAFF

V gene: TRBV6-1
CDR3 protein: CASSEPSGTYEQYF

V gene: TRBV11-2
CDR3 protein: CASSLDPSEQFF

V gene: TRBV29-1
CDR3 protein: CSVAGTPRDSYEQYF